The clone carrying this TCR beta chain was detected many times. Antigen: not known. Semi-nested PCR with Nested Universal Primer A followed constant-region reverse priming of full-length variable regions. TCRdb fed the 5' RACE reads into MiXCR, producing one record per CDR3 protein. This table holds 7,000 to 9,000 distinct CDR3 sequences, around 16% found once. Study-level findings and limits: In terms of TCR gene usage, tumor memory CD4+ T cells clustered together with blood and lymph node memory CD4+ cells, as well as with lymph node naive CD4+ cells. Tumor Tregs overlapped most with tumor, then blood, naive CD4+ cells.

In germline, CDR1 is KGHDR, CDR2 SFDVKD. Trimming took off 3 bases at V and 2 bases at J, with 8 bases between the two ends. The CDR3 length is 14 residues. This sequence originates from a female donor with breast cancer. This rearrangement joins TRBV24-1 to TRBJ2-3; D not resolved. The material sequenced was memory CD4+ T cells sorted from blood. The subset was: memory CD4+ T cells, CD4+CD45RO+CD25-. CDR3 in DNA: TGTGCCACCAGTGATAAGACACCCACAGATACGCAGTATTTT. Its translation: CATSDKTPTDTQYF.